These T cell receptor beta chains were read from a single sample in a study of blood T cell repertoires in COVID-19. This table comes from immunoSEQ multiplex PCR, and its TCRdb copy is limited to in-frame clones, with some not included. The sample includes over 75,000 clones, about 91% seen only once; the top ten take approximately 2%. The sequenced sample was peripheral blood. These receptors were collected from a middle-aged man with COVID-19, enrolled during active disease. Both conserved end residues are part of each CDR3. Fields, in order: V gene, J gene, clone size, D gene, CDR3 DNA, CDR3 protein. The D gene is left open where the match is weak. Clone size is shown for a subset of rows, as once, few, many or a class of expanded clone.

TRBV27	TRBJ2-1	once	TRBD2	TGTGCCAGCAGTCCTAGCGGGGGGGTCTTTAATGAGCAGTTCTTC	CASSPSGGVFNEQFF
TRBV18	TRBJ2-1	NA	TRBD2	TGTGCCAGCTCACGACTAGCGGGGGGACATATAAATGAGCAGTTCTTC	CASSRLAGGHINEQFF
TRBV14	TRBJ2-3	NA	NA	TGTGCCAGCAGCGGGGTCATCGGGGGCACAGATACGCAGTATTTT	CASSGVIGGTDTQYF
TRBV6-5	TRBJ1-2	once	TRBD1	TGTGCCAGCAGAGGGACAGGGGGAGGCGGCTACACCTTC	CASRGTGGGGYTF
TRBV9	TRBJ1-6	once	NA	TGTGCCAGCAGCGCAGGGGTTGATTCACCCCTCCACTTT	CASSAGVDSPLHF
TRBV10-3	TRBJ1-1	NA	NA	TGTGCCATCAGAGACAGACAGACAGAAGCTTTCTTT	CAIRDRQTEAFF
TRBV7-9	TRBJ1-1	NA	TRBD1	TGTGCCAGCAGCCGAGGACAGGGCCCTCGGCCCAGATTT	CASSRGQGPRPRF
TRBV6-5	TRBJ1-3	NA	NA	TGTGCCAGCGGATTTGGGGCGGCTGGAAACACCATATATTTT	CASGFGAAGNTIYF
TRBV4-2	TRBJ1-5	NA	NA	TGTGCCAGCAGCCAACTTCCTGGGGGCCAGCCCAATCAGCCCCAGCATTTT	CASSQLPGGQPNQPQHF
TRBV5-1	TRBJ1-6	NA	TRBD1	TGCGCCAGCAGCTTGGCCTTACAGGGGCCTAATTCACCCCTCCACTTT	CASSLALQGPNSPLHF
TRBV5-1	TRBJ2-7	once	NA	TGCGCCAGCAGCTTGGACTTCTCCTACGAGCAGTACTTC	CASSLDFSYEQYF
TRBV5-1	TRBJ1-2	NA	TRBD1	TGCGCCAGCAGCTCCGACGGACAGGGGGTGTATGGCTACACCTTC	CASSSDGQGVYGYTF
TRBV6-1	TRBJ1-4	NA	NA	TGTGCCAGCAGCCGACAAGAAAAACTGTTTTTT	CASSRQEKLFF
TRBV10-3	TRBJ2-6	NA	TRBD1	TGTGCCATAACGGGACAGTTATCTGGGGCCAACGTCCTGACTTTC	CAITGQLSGANVLTF
TRBV30	TRBJ2-3	NA	NA	TGTGCCTGGAGTTTGTGGGGGGCAGATACGCAGTATTTT	CAWSLWGADTQYF
TRBV7-2	TRBJ1-2	NA	TRBD1	TGTGCCAGCAGCTTAGTGGGACAGGGCCCCTCTGGCTACACCTTC	CASSLVGQGPSGYTF
TRBV6-5	TRBJ1-2	NA	TRBD1	TGTGCCAGCATCAGGGGGACAGGGAGTGGCTACACCTTC	CASIRGTGSGYTF